Shown below are 27 T cell receptor beta chains from a single sample sequenced in a study of blood T cell repertoires in COVID-19. The method was immunoSEQ multiplex PCR; TCRdb's version includes in-frame clones alone and lacks a portion of them. The table shows more than 300,000 clones, with 70% to 90% occurring only once. The material sequenced was PBMCs or T cells enriched from blood (not recorded which). The receptors originated from a man between 35 and 55 years old in a cohort exposed to, infected with or recovered from COVID-19 (not recorded which).

This chain connects TRBV10-3 to TRBJ2-1, with 12 bases fitting TRBD2. The CDR3 is made up of 16 amino acids. The ends lost 6 bases at V and 6 bases at J; junction bases unmatched: 9. CDR1 and CDR2 (germline): ENHRY, SYGVKD. This CDR3 reads CAISALAGGTSNEQFF. The DNA of the CDR3 is TGTGCCATCAGCGCCCTAGCGGGAGGGACTTCCAATGAGCAGTTCTTC.

The rearrangement links TRBV2 to TRBJ2-3; 7 nucleotides agree with TRBD2. V was clipped by 7 bases and J by 2 bases; unmatched bases: 3. This CDR3 contains 13 residues. Germline V gives CDR1 SNHLY, CDR2 FYNNEI. The CDR3: CASNLAVTDTQYF. CDR3 in DNA: TGTGCCAGCAATCTAGCGGTCACAGATACGCAGTATTTT. The full variable domain, rest sourced from reference TRBV2 and TRBJ2-3, is EPEVTQTPSHQVTQMGQEVILRCVPISNHLYFYWYRQILGQKVEFLVSFYNNEISEKSEIFDDQFSVERPDGSNFTLKIRSTKLEDSAMYFCASNLAVTDTQYFGPGTRLTVL.

This rearrangement joins TRBV14 to TRBJ1-5, with D maybe TRBD1 (6 bases). In germline, CDR1 is SGHDN, CDR2 FVKESK. V gave up 9 bases and J gave up 5 bases, with 26 bases separating them. The CDR3 loop spans 17 amino acids. The CDR3: CASKPGHLMTEHQPQHF. CDR3 nucleotides: TGTGCCAGTAAACCGGGACACTTGATGACGGAGCATCAGCCCCAGCATTTT.

V is TRBV28 and J is TRBJ1-5, with 8 bases identical to TRBD1. V lost 6 bases, J lost 2 bases, and 6 bases stayed unmatched. Germline V gives CDR1 MDHEN, CDR2 SYDVKM. CDR3 length equals 15 residues. This CDR3 is CASRPQGARNQPQHF. The CDR3 DNA is TGTGCCAGCAGACCCCAGGGGGCCCGCAATCAGCCCCAGCATTTT.

This sequence joins TRBV7-9 and TRBJ2-1; TRBD2 matches 8 bases. The V gene end was trimmed by 5 bases and the J gene end by 4 bases; junction bases not matched to a gene: 7. Germline values: CDR1 SEHNR, CDR2 FQNEAQ (reference sequence). There are 15 residues in the CDR3. The CDR3 DNA sequence: TGTGCCAGCAGCATTAGGGGACTAGTTTACAATGAGCAGTTCTTC. Translation: CASSIRGLVYNEQFF.

This clone was detected once. This sequence joins TRBV9 and TRBJ2-1, with D possibly matching TRBD2 (5 bases). In germline, CDR1 is SGDLS, CDR2 YYNGEE. The CDR3 has 15 residues. The germline V and J ends were trimmed by 1 base and 6 bases, with 14 bases remaining between them. In DNA, the CDR3 is TGTGCCAGCAGCGTATATCCGGGGTTTGGCAATGAGCAGTTCTTC. It specifies CASSVYPGFGNEQFF.

This sequence joins TRBV29-1 and TRBJ1-3, with 7 nucleotides matching TRBD1. CDR3 length: 13 amino acids. V was clipped by 7 bases and J by 4 bases; unmatched bases: 7. Germline V gives CDR1 SQVTM, CDR2 ANQGSEA. CDR3 amino acids: CSAMTGYGNTIYF. For the CDR3, the DNA is TGCAGCGCCATGACAGGGTACGGAAACACCATATATTTT.

The rearrangement uses TRBV18 and TRBJ1-6; D is ambiguous. Germline V gene data show CDR1 as KGHSH and CDR2 as LQKENI. Trimming removed 8 bases from V and 4 bases from J, with 6 bases in between. This CDR3 region has 12 residues. The CDR3 DNA follows: TGTGCCAGCACCGGGTATAATTCACCCCTCCACTTT. Its translation: CASTGYNSPLHF.

This sequence joins TRBV19 and TRBJ1-1; D is undetermined. The CDR3 consists of 12 residues. Trimming left V 11 bases short and J 3 bases short, with 13 bases between. Germline assignment: CDR1 LNHDA and CDR2 SQIVND (reference sequence). This CDR3 reads CAPGGTDTEAFF. The CDR3 DNA reads as TGTGCCCCGGGAGGAACGGACACTGAAGCTTTCTTT.

This chain uses TRBV27 with TRBJ2-7; 7 nucleotides line up with TRBD2. V was pared by 7 bases and J by 2 bases, with 5 bases of the junction left unmatched. There are 13 residues in the CDR3. Per the germline V gene, CDR1 is MNHEY and CDR2 is SMNVEV (reference sequence). In DNA form, the CDR3 reads TGTGCCAGCAACGGCGGGAGCCCCTACGAGCAGTACTTC. This codes for CASNGGSPYEQYF.

This clone was picked up one time. The chain is built from TRBV4-2 and TRBJ2-1; 8 nucleotides align to TRBD2. This CDR3 contains 16 residues. J gave up 2 bases and V 0 bases, and 3 bases lay outside the gene matches. Germline CDR1 reads LGHNA; CDR2 reads YNFKEQ. DNA of the CDR3: TGTGCCAGCAGCCAAGATACGGGAGGGCCCTACAATGAGCAGTTCTTC. Translating gives CASSQDTGGPYNEQFF.

This clone was seen only once. The chain combines TRBV19 with TRBJ1-2; TRBD1 matches at 7 bases. J lost 4 bases, V lost 5 bases, and 4 bases had no gene match. The CDR3 has 13 amino acids. CDR1 is LNHDA, CDR2 SQIVND, per germline (reference sequence). DNA of the CDR3: TGTGCCAGTAGTGGGGGACAGATCTATGGCTACACCTTC. Its translation: CASSGGQIYGYTF.

This clone was seen a handful of times. The chain has TRBV29-1 and TRBJ1-6; 8 bases are shared with TRBD1. V trimming: 4 bases; J trimming: 8 bases; junction bases outside the gene matches: 4. The CDR3 spans 13 residues. CDR1 and CDR2 from the germline V gene are SQVTM and ANQGSEA. In DNA form, the CDR3 reads TGCAGCGTTGCGGTACAGGGGGATTCACCCCTCCACTTT. Translation: CSVAVQGDSPLHF.

The rearrangement uses TRBV6-2 or TRBV6-3 and TRBJ2-7, with D unclear. The CDR3 has 15 amino acids. Trimming shortened V by 3 bases and J by 0 bases, and 12 bases separated the two germline ends. The germline V gene encodes CDR1 MNHEY and CDR2 SVGEGT. DNA for the CDR3: TGTGCCAGCAGTTATGCGGCGGAAAGCTCCTACGAGCAGTACTTC. Amino acid sequence: CASSYAAESSYEQYF.

V usage is TRBV2 and J usage is TRBJ1-2, with 10 bases aligning to TRBD1. Germline values: CDR1 SNHLY, CDR2 FYNNEI. CDR3 size: 17 residues. CDR3 in DNA: TGTGCTATTAGACAAAACGGACAGGGGGTAGTGCTTCGTGGCTACACCTTC. Its translation is CAIRQNGQGVVLRGYTF. The complete variable domain, with remaining parts taken from reference TRBV2 and TRBJ1-2, reads EPEVTQTPSHQVTQMGQEVILRCVPISNHLYFYWYRQILGQKVEFLVSFYNNEISEKSEIFDDQFSVERPDGSNFTLKIRSTKLEDSAMYFCAIRQNGQGVVLRGYTFGSGTRLTVV.

DNA for the CDR3: TGTGCCAGCAGCGTAGCTACAGGGGAAGAGACCCAGTACTTC. This gives the protein CASSVATGEETQYF. The chain links TRBV9 to TRBJ2-5; 7 positions match TRBD1. Germline V CDR1 and CDR2: SGDLS, YYNGEE. J was trimmed by 3 bases and V by 0 bases; bases with no gene match: 2. The CDR3 totals 14 residues.

This clone was recorded only once. This rearrangement joins TRBV30 to TRBJ1-3; D unresolved. V gave up 0 bases and J gave up 3 bases, with 12 bases separating them. This CDR3 region has 15 residues. CDR1 and CDR2 (germline): GTSNPN, SVGIG (reference sequence). CDR3 DNA: TGTGCCTGGAGTGTCACACGCCCTCTTGGAAACACCATATATTTT. Protein: CAWSVTRPLGNTIYF.

Only one count was recorded for this clone. The chain combines TRBV6-5 with TRBJ1-6; weak D call: TRBD1 (5 bases). The V end was cut by 2 bases, the J end by 10 bases, with 18 bases between. The germline V gene has CDR1 MNHEY and CDR2 SVGAGI. This CDR3 region has 16 residues. CDR3 nucleotide sequence: TGTGCCAGCAGTTACGGGGCAGAAGTTGGAAGATCACCCCTCCACTTT. It yields the protein CASSYGAEVGRSPLHF.

V gene TRBV11-2 combines with J gene TRBJ2-1, with TRBD2 identical over 8 bases. Germline CDR1 SGHAT, CDR2 FQNNGV. The length of the CDR3 is 17 residues. Unmatched junction bases numbered 7, after V lost 3 bases and J lost 0 bases. DNA for the CDR3: TGTGCCAGCAGCTTTGCTAGCGGGCTGAGCTCCTACAATGAGCAGTTCTTC. It translates to CASSFASGLSSYNEQFF.

V is TRBV5-4 and J is TRBJ2-5, with no clear D. V was shortened by 2 bases and J by 4 bases, with 9 bases between the two germline ends. Germline CDR1 SGHNT, CDR2 YYREEE (reference sequence). The CDR3 totals 13 residues. The CDR3 loop is CASSFESPETQYF. The CDR3 nucleotides are TGTGCCAGCAGCTTCGAAAGCCCAGAGACCCAGTACTTC.

The chain combines TRBV7-3 with TRBJ2-7; 9 bases agree with TRBD1. After removal of 6 bases from V and 6 bases from J, the junction contained 6 bases not matched to a gene. Germline CDR1 SGHTA, CDR2 FQGTGA. The CDR3 totals 13 residues. Here the CDR3 reads CASSSDRGGEQYF. CDR3 nucleotides: TGTGCCAGCAGTTCGGACAGGGGTGGCGAGCAGTACTTC.

The V gene is TRBV19, the J gene TRBJ1-5; D gene uncertain. V lost 7 bases and J 0 bases, leaving 13 bases between the germline ends. This CDR3 spans 15 amino acids. Germline assignment: CDR1 LNHDA and CDR2 SQIVND (reference sequence). The CDR3 is CASTRTGYSNQPQHF. The CDR3 region has the DNA TGTGCCAGTACAAGGACGGGATATAGCAATCAGCCCCAGCATTTT.

Comment on this clone: This sample also contains other DNA sequences that code for the same CDR3. The genes are TRBV3-1 (or the pseudogene TRBV3-2) and TRBJ2-1, with a weak D call TRBD1 (6 bases). This CDR3 is built from 13 residues. Germline lookup yields CDR1 LGHDT and CDR2 YNNKEL (reference sequence). V was cut by 4 bases and J by 6 bases, with 10 bases left in between. The CDR3 loop is CASSLRTANEQFF. The CDR3 bases are TGTGCCAGCAGCCTCCGGACAGCCAATGAGCAGTTCTTC.

The sample holds a few counts of this clone. This chain joins TRBV11-2 and TRBJ1-6; no definite D call. Germline values: CDR1 SGHAT, CDR2 FQNNGV. The CDR3 contains 15 residues. The germline V and J ends were trimmed by 0 bases and 5 bases, with 8 bases remaining between them. CDR3 sequence reads: CASSLEESNNSPLHF. CDR3 nucleotide sequence: TGTGCCAGCAGCTTAGAAGAGTCCAATAATTCACCCCTCCACTTT. The variable domain in full, completed from reference TRBV11-2 and TRBJ1-6, reads EAGVAQSPRYKIIEKRQSVAFWCNPISGHATLYWYQQILGQGPKLLIQFQNNGVVDDSQLPKDRFSAERLKGVDSTLKIQPAKLEDSAVYLCASSLEESNNSPLHFGNGTRLTVT.

This sequence joins TRBV2 and TRBJ2-5, with 8 bases identical to TRBD1. The CDR3 spans 15 residues. The trim removed 6 bases at V and 2 bases at J, leaving 8 bases unmatched. From germline, CDR1 is SNHLY and CDR2 FYNNEI. CDR3 amino acids: CASRGQGVGQETQYF. The CDR3 region has the DNA TGTGCCAGCAGAGGACAGGGCGTGGGGCAAGAGACCCAGTACTTC. The full variable domain, with the rest looked up from reference TRBV2 and TRBJ2-5, is EPEVTQTPSHQVTQMGQEVILRCVPISNHLYFYWYRQILGQKVEFLVSFYNNEISEKSEIFDDQFSVERPDGSNFTLKIRSTKLEDSAMYFCASRGQGVGQETQYFGPGTRLLVL.

V and J are TRBV19 and TRBJ1-5; maybe TRBD1 (5 bases). CDR1 LNHDA and CDR2 SQIVND come from the germline V gene (reference sequence). The CDR3 sequence is 14 residues long. The V end lost 3 bases, the J end lost 6 bases, and 12 bases lay between the germline ends. The CDR3, as DNA: TGTGCCAGTAGTATCGGGGGATTCCGTCAGCCCCAGCATTTT. It codes for CASSIGGFRQPQHF.

Concerning this clone: Other DNA sequences of this sample code for an identical CDR3. This chain connects TRBV28 to TRBJ1-1, with no clear D. V gave up 6 bases and J gave up 5 bases, with 16 bases separating them. There are 14 residues in the CDR3. Germline lookup yields CDR1 MDHEN and CDR2 SYDVKM. The CDR3 loop is CASRPHGGDTEAFF. The CDR3 coding sequence is TGTGCCAGCAGACCCCACGGAGGAGATACTGAAGCTTTCTTT.